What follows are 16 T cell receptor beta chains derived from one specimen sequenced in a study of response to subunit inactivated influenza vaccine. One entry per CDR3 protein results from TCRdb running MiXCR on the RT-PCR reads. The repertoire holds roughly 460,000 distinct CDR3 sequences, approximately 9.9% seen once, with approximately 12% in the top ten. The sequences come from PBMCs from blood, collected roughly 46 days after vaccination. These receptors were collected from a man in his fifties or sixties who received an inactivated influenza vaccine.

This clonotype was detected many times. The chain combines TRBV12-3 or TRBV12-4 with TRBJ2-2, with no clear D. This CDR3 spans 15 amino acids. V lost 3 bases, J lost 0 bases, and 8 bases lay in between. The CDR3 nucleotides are TGTGCCAGCAGTTTGCAGAATGCGAACACCGGGGAGCTGTTTTTT. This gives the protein CASSLQNANTGELFF.

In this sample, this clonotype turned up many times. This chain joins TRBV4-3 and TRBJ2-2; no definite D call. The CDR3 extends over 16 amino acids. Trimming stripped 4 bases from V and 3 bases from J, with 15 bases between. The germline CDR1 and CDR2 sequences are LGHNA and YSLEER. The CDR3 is CASSLELGSDTGELFF. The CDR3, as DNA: TGCGCCAGCAGCCTTGAGTTAGGGTCGGACACCGGGGAGCTGTTTTTT.

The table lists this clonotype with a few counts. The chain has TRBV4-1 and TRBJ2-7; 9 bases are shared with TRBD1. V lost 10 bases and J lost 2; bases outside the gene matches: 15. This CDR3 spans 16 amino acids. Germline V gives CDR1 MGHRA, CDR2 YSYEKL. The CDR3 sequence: CATSRGPGTGPYEQYF. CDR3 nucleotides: TGCGCCACCTCACGGGGACCCGGGACAGGGCCCTACGAGCAGTACTTC.

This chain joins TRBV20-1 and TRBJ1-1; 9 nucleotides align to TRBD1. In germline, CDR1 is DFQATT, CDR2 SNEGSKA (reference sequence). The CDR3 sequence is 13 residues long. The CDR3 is CTPRTGDLAEAFF. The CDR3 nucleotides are TGCACCCCTCGGACAGGGGATTTGGCTGAAGCTTTCTTT.

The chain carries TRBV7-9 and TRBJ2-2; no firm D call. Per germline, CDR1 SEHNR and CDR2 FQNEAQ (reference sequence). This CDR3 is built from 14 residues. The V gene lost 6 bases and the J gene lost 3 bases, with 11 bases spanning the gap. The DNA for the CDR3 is TGTGCCAGCAGGTTGGACGGGTACACCGGGGAGCTGTTTTTT. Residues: CASRLDGYTGELFF.

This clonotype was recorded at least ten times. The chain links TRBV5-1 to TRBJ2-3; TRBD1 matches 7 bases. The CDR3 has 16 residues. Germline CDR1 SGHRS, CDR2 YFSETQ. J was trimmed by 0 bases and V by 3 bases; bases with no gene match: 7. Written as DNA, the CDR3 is TGCGCCAGCAGCTCGGCGGCAGGGGGAAGCACAGATACGCAGTATTTT. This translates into CASSSAAGGSTDTQYF. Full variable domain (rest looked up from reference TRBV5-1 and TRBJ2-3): KAGVTQTPRYLIKTRGQQVTLSCSPISGHRSVSWYQQTPGQGLQFLFEYFSETQRNKGNFPGRFSGRQFSNSRSEMNVSTLELGDSALYLCASSSAAGGSTDTQYFGPGTRLTVL.

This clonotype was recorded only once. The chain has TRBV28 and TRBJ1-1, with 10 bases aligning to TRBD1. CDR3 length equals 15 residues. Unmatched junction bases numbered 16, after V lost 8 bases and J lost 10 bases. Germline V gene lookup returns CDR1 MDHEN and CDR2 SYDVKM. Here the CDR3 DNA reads TGTGCCAGCTATGACAGGGGGCGAGCGGGAGTGGGAGCTTTCTTT. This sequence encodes CASYDRGRAGVGAFF. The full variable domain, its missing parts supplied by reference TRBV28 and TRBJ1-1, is DVKVTQSSRYLVKRTGEKVFLECVQDMDHENMFWYRQDPGLGLRLIYFSYDVKMKEKGDIPEGYSVSREKKERFSLILESASTNQTSMYLCASYDRGRAGVGAFFGQGTRLTVV.

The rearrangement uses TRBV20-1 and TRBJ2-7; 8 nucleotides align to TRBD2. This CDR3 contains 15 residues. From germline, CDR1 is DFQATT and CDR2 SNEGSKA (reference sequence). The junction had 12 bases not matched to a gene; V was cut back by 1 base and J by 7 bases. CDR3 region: CSARGIAGHPREQYF. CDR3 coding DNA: TGCAGTGCTAGAGGGATAGCGGGACACCCTAGGGAGCAGTACTTC.

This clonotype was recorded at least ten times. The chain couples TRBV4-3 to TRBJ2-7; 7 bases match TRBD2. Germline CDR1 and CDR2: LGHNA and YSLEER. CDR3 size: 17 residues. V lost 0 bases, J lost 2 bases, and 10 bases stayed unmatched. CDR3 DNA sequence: TGCGCCAGCAGCCAAGATCGATCCGGGGGGTGGACCTACGAGCAGTACTTC. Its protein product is CASSQDRSGGWTYEQYF.

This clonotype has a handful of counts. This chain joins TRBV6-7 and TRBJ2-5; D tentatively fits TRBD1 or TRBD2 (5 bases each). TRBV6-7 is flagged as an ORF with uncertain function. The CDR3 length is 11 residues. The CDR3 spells CSPGRQETQYF. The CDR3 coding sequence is TGTTCTCCGGGACGCCAAGAGACCCAGTACTTC.

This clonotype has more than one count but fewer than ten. Here the CDR3 DNA reads TGTGCCAGCAGCTTGAACCCCCATGAGCAGTTCTTC. Protein product: CASSLNPHEQFF. The chain is built from TRBV5-6 and TRBJ2-1; D not resolved. The V end was cut by 1 base, the J end by 8 bases, with 7 bases between. Germline values: CDR1 SGHDT, CDR2 YYEEEE. The CDR3 is made up of 12 amino acids.

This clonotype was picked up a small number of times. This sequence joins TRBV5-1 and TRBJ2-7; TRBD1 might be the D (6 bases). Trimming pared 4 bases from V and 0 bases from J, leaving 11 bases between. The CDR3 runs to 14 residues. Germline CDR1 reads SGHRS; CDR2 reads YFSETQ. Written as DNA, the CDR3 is TGCGCCAGCAGCCCGGGACACCTCTCCTACGAGCAGTACTTC. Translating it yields CASSPGHLSYEQYF.

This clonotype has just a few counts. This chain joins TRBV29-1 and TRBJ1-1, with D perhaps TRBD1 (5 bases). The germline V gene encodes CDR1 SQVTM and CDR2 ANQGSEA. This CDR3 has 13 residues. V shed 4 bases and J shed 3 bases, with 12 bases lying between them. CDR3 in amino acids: CSVGLTGYTEAFF. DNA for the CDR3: TGCAGCGTTGGGTTAACAGGATACACTGAAGCTTTCTTT.

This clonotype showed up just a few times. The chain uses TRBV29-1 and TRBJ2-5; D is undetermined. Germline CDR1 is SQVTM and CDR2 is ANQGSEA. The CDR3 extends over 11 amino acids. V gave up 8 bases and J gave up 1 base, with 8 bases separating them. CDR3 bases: TGCAGCTTTACACTCCAAGAGACCCAGTACTTC. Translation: CSFTLQETQYF.

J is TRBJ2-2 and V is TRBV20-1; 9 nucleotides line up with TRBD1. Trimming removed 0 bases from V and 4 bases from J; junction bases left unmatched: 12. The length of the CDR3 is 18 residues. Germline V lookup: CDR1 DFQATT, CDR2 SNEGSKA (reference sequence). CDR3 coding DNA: TGCAGTGCTAGAGATACCAGTTCCGGGACAGGGACCACCGGGGAGCTGTTTTTT. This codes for CSARDTSSGTGTTGELFF.

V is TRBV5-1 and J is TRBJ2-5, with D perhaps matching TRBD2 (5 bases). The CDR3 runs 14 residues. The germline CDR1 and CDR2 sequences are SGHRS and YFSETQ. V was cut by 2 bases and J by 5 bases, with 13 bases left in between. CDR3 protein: CASSFEGGRETQYF. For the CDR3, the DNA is TGCGCCAGCAGCTTCGAGGGTGGTAGGGAGACCCAGTACTTC.